The 5 T cell receptor beta chains presented below share a single source sample, sequenced in a study of control samples from healthy donors and cancer patients. The table came from immunoSEQ multiplex PCR; TCRdb's copy has only in-frame clones and leaves some out. The sample has tens of thousands of clones; approximately 90% are singletons. Sequencing was done on a sample of PBMCs. Receptor source: a woman in her sixties or seventies with head and neck cancer.

CDR3 loop: CASSQPGQGQGEQYF. CDR3 sequence (DNA): TGTGCCAGCAGCCAACCGGGACAGGGGCAGGGAGAGCAGTACTTC. The rearrangement uses TRBV4-2 and TRBJ2-7; 10 bases align to TRBD1. This CDR3 contains 15 residues. Germline V CDR1 and CDR2: LGHNA, YNFKEQ. Trimming took 2 bases from V and 7 from J; bases not matched to a gene: 8.

The gene calls are TRBV10-3 and TRBJ2-1; 8 nucleotides line up with TRBD1. Germline lookup yields CDR1 ENHRY and CDR2 SYGVKD. The CDR3 is 15 residues long. Trimming took 6 bases from V and 7 from J; bases not matched to a gene: 11. CDR3 amino acids: CAIRRTGSVVNEQFF. For the CDR3, the DNA is TGTGCCATCAGACGGACAGGGTCGGTGGTGAATGAGCAGTTCTTC.

There are a few counts of this clone. The chain recombines TRBV20-1 with TRBJ2-1; D may correspond to TRBD1 or TRBD2 (5 bases each). CDR1 and CDR2 from the germline V gene are DFQATT and SNEGSKA (reference sequence). Between the trimmed V and J ends, which lost 6 bases and 9 bases, there was a span of 9 bases. The CDR3 runs 10 residues. CDR3 bases: TGCAGTGCGGGGCGGGCTGAGCAGTTCTTC. It translates to CSAGRAEQFF.

The chain uses TRBV6-5 and TRBJ1-2; D possibly corresponds to TRBD1 (5 bases). Trimming left V 4 bases short and J 3 bases short, with 12 bases between. From germline, CDR1 is MNHEY and CDR2 SVGAGI. This CDR3 contains 14 residues. The CDR3 DNA sequence: TGTGCCAGCAGTTCTCCGGGACGGGACTATGGCTACACCTTC. Translated: CASSSPGRDYGYTF.

V is TRBV7-3 and J is TRBJ2-3, with 7 bases that match TRBD2. V was pared by 1 base and J by 2 bases, with 6 bases of the junction left unmatched. The V gene's germline CDR1 is SGHTA and CDR2 FQGTGA. The CDR3 spans 16 residues. The CDR3 DNA reads TGTGCCAGCAGCTTAAGGCTCCAGCGGGACACAGATACGCAGTATTTT. Protein sequence: CASSLRLQRDTDTQYF.